The 30 T cell receptor beta chains in this list originate from one sample, sequenced in a study of OX40 agonist ivuxolimab in advanced cancers. Library creation used the immunoSEQ multiplex PCR assay. Entries here come from immuneACCESS through TCRdb and include only in-frame sequences with V and J called. Some clones fail to appear in such tables; in the studies checked, an unresolved V gene covers under half of the shortfall, and the cause of the remainder is unknown. The sample yields 60,000 or so clones; just over 85% were counted once. Approximately 1% of the sample belongs to the ten largest clones. The material sequenced was CD4+ or CD8+ T cells sorted from blood, taken in a trial of the OX40 agonist ivuxolimab. These receptors were taken from an adult with an advanced solid tumor such as melanoma, head and neck, liver or kidney cancer.

This chain uses TRBV5-1 with TRBJ2-5, with TRBD2 matching over 10 bases. This CDR3 comprises 20 residues. The ends lost 0 bases at V and 5 bases at J; junction bases unmatched: 19. CDR1 and CDR2 from the germline V gene are SGHRS and YFSETQ. The CDR3 protein is CASSLADWWTSGFLGETQYF. CDR3 coding DNA: TGCGCCAGCAGCTTGGCCGACTGGTGGACTAGCGGATTCCTGGGGGAGACCCAGTACTTC.

The chain uses TRBV6-1 and TRBJ1-4; the D gene is possibly TRBD1 (5 bases). CDR1 is MNHNS, CDR2 SASEGT, per germline. The CDR3 covers 15 residues. Trimming shortened V by 6 bases and J by 9 bases, and 20 bases separated the two germline ends. Written as DNA, the CDR3 is TGTGCCAGCAGGGAGACATTCACCGGGACTAAAAAACTGTTTTTT. Translated: CASRETFTGTKKLFF.

The chain recombines TRBV5-4 with TRBJ1-4, with a possible D match to TRBD1 (6 bases). CDR1 and CDR2 from the germline V gene are SGHNT and YYREEE (reference sequence). Trimming cost V 4 bases and J 0 bases, with 19 bases left between them. This CDR3 has 18 residues. CDR3 nucleotides: TGTGCCAGCAGCACCCGGGGGCGTGGTGTTGCAACTAATGAAAAACTGTTTTTT. Translating gives CASSTRGRGVATNEKLFF.

This sequence joins TRBV9 and TRBJ1-2; a weak D match, TRBD1 (5 bases). Looked up from germline, CDR1 is SGDLS and CDR2 is YYNGEE. This CDR3 is 13 amino acids long. Trimming shortened V by 4 bases and J by 8 bases, and 15 bases separated the two germline ends. The CDR3, as DNA: TGTGCCAGCAGCACCAGAGAGGGGAACGGCTACACCTTC. Its translation: CASSTREGNGYTF. Variable domain in full (rest from reference TRBV9 and TRBJ1-2): DSGVTQTPKHLITATGQRVTLRCSPRSGDLSVYWYQQSLDQGLQFLIQYYNGEERAKGNILERFSAQQFPDLHSELNLSSLELGDSALYFCASSTREGNGYTFGSGTRLTVV.

The chain uses TRBV7-2 and TRBJ2-2; D gene unclear. The germline gives CDR1 SGHTA, CDR2 FQGNSA. V dropped 1 base and J dropped 7 bases, with 7 bases sitting between them. This CDR3 has 13 amino acids. In nucleotides, the CDR3 is TGTGCCAGCAGCTTAGGGGTAGGCGGGGAGCTGTTTTTT. Its protein is CASSLGVGGELFF.

The chain employs TRBV5-4 and TRBJ1-2; TRBD1 agrees at 10 bases. The germline gives CDR1 SGHNT, CDR2 YYREEE (reference sequence). The length of the CDR3 is 14 residues. The V gene end was trimmed by 6 bases and the J gene end by 8 bases; junction bases not matched to a gene: 10. As DNA, the CDR3 is TGTGCCAGCATCCCGGACAGGGGGGATCAAGGCTACACCTTC. This translates into CASIPDRGDQGYTF.

This clone counts as medium-sized. This rearrangement joins TRBV27 to TRBJ1-6; the D is unclear. The germline V gene has CDR1 MNHEY and CDR2 SMNVEV (reference sequence). The CDR3 has 13 residues. With 4 bases removed from V and 7 bases from J, the gap between germline ends came to 8 bases. The CDR3 DNA sequence: TGTGCCAGCAGTTATTTGGGGAATTCACCCCTCCACTTT. This gives the protein CASSYLGNSPLHF.

The chain recombines TRBV6-5 with TRBJ1-1; maybe TRBD1 (5 bases). The CDR3 is 15 residues long. V shed 5 bases and J shed 3 bases, with 16 bases lying between them. Germline V gives CDR1 MNHEY, CDR2 SVGAGI. The CDR3, as DNA: TGTGCCAGCAGTCCTTCTTGGGGGGGGGACACTGAAGCTTTCTTT. Translation gives CASSPSWGGDTEAFF.

The chain joins TRBV7-8 to TRBJ1-1, with D perhaps TRBD1 (5 bases). This CDR3 spans 16 amino acids. Germline CDR1 and CDR2: SGHVS and FQNEAQ. Trimming left V 2 bases short and J 1 base short, with 14 bases between. CDR3 amino acids: CASSLRRDLGNTEAFF. CDR3 coding DNA: TGTGCCAGCAGCTTACGTCGGGACTTGGGGAACACTGAAGCTTTCTTT.

This chain connects TRBV9 to TRBJ1-1; 8 bases align to TRBD1. Losses at the gene ends were 10 bases for V and 0 bases for J; bases not matched to a gene: 11. The CDR3 has 15 amino acids. Germline V CDR1 and CDR2: SGDLS, YYNGEE. The CDR3 spells CAPGTGHAMNTEAFF. The DNA of the CDR3 is TGTGCCCCCGGGACAGGCCATGCGATGAACACTGAAGCTTTCTTT.

The chain uses TRBV5-6 and TRBJ2-7; 7 positions match TRBD1. The V segment lost 5 bases and the J segment 3 bases; nucleotides outside the gene matches: 8. The germline gives CDR1 SGHDT, CDR2 YYEEEE. The CDR3 runs 14 residues. The CDR3 protein is CASRRMGQYYEQYF. The CDR3 nucleotides read TGTGCCAGCAGGAGAATGGGACAGTACTACGAGCAGTACTTC.

The chain carries TRBV5-1 and TRBJ1-1; TRBD1 matches at 9 bases. The germline V gene encodes CDR1 SGHRS and CDR2 YFSETQ. V was pared by 1 base and J by 0 bases, with 1 base of the junction left unmatched. The CDR3 is 15 residues long. The chain's CDR3 is CASSLWTGVNTEAFF. CDR3 DNA sequence: TGCGCCAGCAGCTTGTGGACAGGGGTGAACACTGAAGCTTTCTTT.

The J gene is TRBJ2-3, the V gene TRBV5-6, with a weak D call TRBD2 (6 bases). The CDR3 loop spans 13 amino acids. Trimming took 4 bases from V and 4 from J, leaving 10 bases between them. Germline CDR1 is SGHDT and CDR2 is YYEEEE. Here the CDR3 reads CASSRRAADTQYF. The CDR3 DNA sequence: TGTGCCAGCAGCAGGAGGGCCGCAGATACGCAGTATTTT.

The V and J genes are TRBV5-1 and TRBJ1-2, with D hard to call. CDR3 length: 16 amino acids. V lost 4 bases to trimming and J lost 8 bases, with 24 bases between them. CDR1 and CDR2 from the germline V gene are SGHRS and YFSETQ. CDR3 DNA: TGCGCCAGCAGCCCGGGTAGAAGGGATAATCTGGGGGGCTACACCTTC. Amino acid sequence: CASSPGRRDNLGGYTF.

V is TRBV2 and J is TRBJ1-2; D gene unclear. Looked up from germline, CDR1 is SNHLY and CDR2 is FYNNEI. The length of the CDR3 is 16 residues. Trimming removed 2 bases at V and 2 bases at J, with 15 bases between. CDR3 DNA sequence: TGTGCCAGCAGTGAATGGGCGGCTCTTGCCAACTATGGCTACACCTTC. The encoded protein is CASSEWAALANYGYTF.

The CDR3 sequence is CARPTGTFYEQYF. CDR3 DNA sequence: TGTGCCAGGCCGACAGGGACTTTCTACGAGCAGTACTTC. The rearrangement uses TRBV7-2 and TRBJ2-7; the D gene is possibly TRBD1 (7 bases). The CDR3 length is 13 residues. Looked up from germline, CDR1 is SGHTA and CDR2 is FQGNSA. V was clipped by 9 bases and J by 3 bases, with 15 bases between them.

V usage is TRBV7-2 and J usage is TRBJ1-2, with TRBD1 matching 11 bases. Germline CDR1 is SGHTA and CDR2 is FQGNSA. The V and J ends lost 8 bases and 4 bases, in that order; junction bases with no gene match: 12. The CDR3 loop spans 16 amino acids. The CDR3 protein is CASRIPGQGASYGYTF. Here the CDR3 DNA reads TGTGCCAGCCGCATCCCAGGACAGGGGGCCTCCTATGGCTACACCTTC.

The chain employs TRBV5-4 and TRBJ2-1; weak D call: TRBD2 (6 bases). Between the trimmed V and J ends, which lost 1 base and 9 bases, there was a span of 8 bases. The CDR3 totals 12 residues. Germline-derived CDR1 and CDR2 are SGHNT and YYREEE (reference sequence). The CDR3 DNA is TGTGCCAGCAGCTTGCCCGGGAGTGAGCAGTTCTTC. It specifies CASSLPGSEQFF. The complete variable domain, with remaining parts taken from reference TRBV5-4 and TRBJ2-1, reads ETGVTQSPTHLIKTRGQQVTLRCSSQSGHNTVSWYQQALGQGPQFIFQYYREEENGRGNFPPRFSGLQFPNYSSELNVNALELDDSALYLCASSLPGSEQFFGPGTRLTVL.

CDR3 loop: CASSPIGGANYNEQFF. The CDR3 DNA reads as TGTGCCAGTAGTCCCATTGGGGGGGCCAACTACAATGAGCAGTTCTTC. J is TRBJ2-1 and V is TRBV19; the D gene is possibly TRBD2 (7 bases). V lost 5 bases and J 3 bases, leaving 17 bases between the germline ends. This CDR3 is built from 16 residues. Germline CDR1 is LNHDA and CDR2 is SQIVND (reference sequence).

V gene TRBV18 combines with J gene TRBJ1-1; maybe TRBD1 (5 bases). The CDR3 has 15 amino acids. Germline assignment: CDR1 KGHSH and CDR2 LQKENI. V lost 3 bases and J lost 0, with 11 bases in between. CDR3 sequence: CASSPAGRMNTEAFF. The CDR3 DNA is TGTGCCAGCTCACCGGCGGGACGGATGAACACTGAAGCTTTCTTT. Supplemented by reference TRBV18 and TRBJ1-1, the full variable domain reads NAGVMQNPRHLVRRRGQEARLRCSPMKGHSHVYWYRQLPEEGLKFMVYLQKENIIDESGMPKERFSAEFPKEGPSILRIQQVVRGDSAAYFCASSPAGRMNTEAFFGQGTRLTVV.

The chain combines TRBV5-1 with TRBJ2-2; D possibly uses TRBD1 or TRBD2 (6 bases each). Between the trimmed V and J ends, which lost 4 bases and 4 bases, there was a span of 20 bases. The CDR3 totals 17 residues. Germline V gives CDR1 SGHRS, CDR2 YFSETQ. This CDR3 reads CASSPRRARGPTGELFF. CDR3 coding DNA: TGCGCCAGCAGCCCCCGGAGGGCCAGGGGCCCCACCGGGGAGCTGTTTTTT.

This clone was seen once. The rearrangement links TRBV28 to TRBJ2-7; tentative D call: TRBD1 (6 bases). CDR1 MDHEN and CDR2 SYDVKM come from the germline V gene. V dropped 2 bases and J dropped 5 bases, with 16 bases sitting between them. The CDR3 is made up of 15 amino acids. The CDR3 bases are TGTGCCAGCAGTTTAACAGGGATGGTACGGAACGAGCAGTACTTC. Protein: CASSLTGMVRNEQYF.

V gene TRBV21-1 combines with J gene TRBJ1-6. TRBV21-1 is listed as a pseudogene. CDR3 length equals 15 residues. The CDR3 bases are TGTGCCAGCCTGGAGGCTGTGTCGCCCAATTCACCCCTCCACTTT. Residues: CASLEAVSPNSPLHF.

The chain links TRBV19 to TRBJ1-1; 10 nucleotides agree with TRBD1. CDR3 length: 14 residues. Germline values: CDR1 LNHDA, CDR2 SQIVND (reference sequence). V dropped 6 bases and J dropped 9; count of bases not matched to a gene: 10. DNA of the CDR3: TGTGCCAGTAGCTCGGGACAGGGGAGGGGCAAAGCTTTCTTT. It yields the protein CASSSGQGRGKAFF.

V usage is TRBV2 and J usage is TRBJ2-1; D remains ambiguous. The germline gives CDR1 SNHLY, CDR2 FYNNEI. V was shortened by 5 bases and J by 2 bases, with 4 bases between the two germline ends. The CDR3 spans 12 residues. The CDR3 DNA sequence: TGTGCCAGCAGTCCTACCTACAATGAGCAGTTCTTC. Its protein is CASSPTYNEQFF.

J is TRBJ1-1 and V is TRBV19; possibly TRBD1 for D (5 bases). The V and J ends lost 6 bases and 7 bases respectively, with 21 bases between them. The germline V gene has CDR1 LNHDA and CDR2 SQIVND (reference sequence). There are 15 residues in the CDR3. The CDR3 protein is CASRPPGAGLFEAFF. The CDR3 DNA sequence: TGTGCCAGTAGGCCTCCCGGGGCGGGGTTGTTTGAAGCTTTCTTT.

Note on this clone: In the same sample, other DNA sequences code for this CDR3. The genes are TRBV5-1 and TRBJ1-1; 7 positions match TRBD1. Germline trimming cut 4 bases from V and 2 bases from J; bases unmatched to any gene: 5. The CDR3 is 14 amino acids. Germline V gives CDR1 SGHRS, CDR2 YFSETQ. This CDR3 is CASSLGTANTEAFF. The CDR3 nucleotides read TGCGCCAGCAGCCTCGGGACAGCAAACACTGAAGCTTTCTTT.

V gene TRBV18 combines with J gene TRBJ1-1; 12 bases are a match to TRBD1. Germline V gene lookup returns CDR1 KGHSH and CDR2 LQKENI. The CDR3 sequence is 14 residues long. The junction had 2 bases not matched to a gene; V was cut back by 4 bases and J by 5 bases. The CDR3 nucleotides are TGTGCCAGCTCACAGGGACAGGGGGCGACTGAAGCTTTCTTT. It encodes CASSQGQGATEAFF.

The DNA of the CDR3 is TGTGCCAGCAGCTTAGAGGGGGCAGGGCCTGAAGCTTTCTTT. Translation: CASSLEGAGPEAFF. This sequence joins TRBV7-9 and TRBJ1-1; 7 nucleotides match TRBD1. The J segment lost 6 bases and the V segment lost 1 base, leaving 5 bases of the junction unmatched. CDR3 length: 14 amino acids. Germline V gene data show CDR1 as SEHNR and CDR2 as FQNEAQ (reference sequence).

CDR3 region: CASSYDSNYGYTF. The CDR3 region has the DNA TGTGCCAGCAGCTATGACAGTAACTATGGCTACACCTTC. The gene calls are TRBV7-8 and TRBJ1-2, with D perhaps matching TRBD1 (5 bases). Germline V lookup: CDR1 SGHVS, CDR2 FQNEAQ. This CDR3 has 13 amino acids. V shed 4 bases and J shed 1 base, with 7 bases lying between them.